This is a list of T cell receptor beta chains from one sample in a study of blood T cells in healthy people across ages. Via MiXCR, TCRdb re-called the 5' RACE reads, giving one row per CDR3 protein. The sample contains hundreds of thousands of distinct CDR3 sequences, around a fifth of which appear only once. What was sequenced was blood. Every receptor here comes from a man between 65 and 80 years old in good health. The CDR3 runs from the conserved cysteine through the conserved F or W. A D gene is named only where the DNA matches it firmly. Clone sizes are given selectively: once, few, many, or a class where the clone is expanded.

V: TRBV29-1; D: .; J: TRBJ2-1; size: .; CDR3: CSVVATAEQFF; DNA: TGCAGCGTTGTAGCTACTGCTGAGCAGTTCTTC
V: TRBV29-1; D: .; J: TRBJ2-2; size: .; CDR3: CSGGRGPNTGELFF; DNA: TGCAGCGGGGGAAGAGGGCCCAACACCGGGGAGCTGTTTTTT
V: TRBV3-1; D: TRBD2; J: TRBJ2-2; size: few; CDR3: CASSPHSGTRPTGELFF; DNA: TGTGCCAGCAGCCCACATTCCGGGACTAGACCCACCGGGGAGCTGTTTTTT
V: TRBV6-2/TRBV6-3; D: TRBD1; J: TRBJ2-4; size: many; CDR3: CASSSGTGVPRRAKNIQYF; DNA: TGTGCCAGCAGTTCCGGGACAGGGGTCCCGCGGAGGGCCAAAAACATTCAGTACTTC
V: TRBV24-1; D: .; J: TRBJ2-5; size: .; CDR3: CATSDYQETQYF; DNA: TGTGCCACCAGTGATTACCAAGAGACCCAGTACTTC
V: TRBV11-2; D: .; J: TRBJ1-3; size: few; CDR3: CASSASGGNTIYF; DNA: TGTGCCAGCAGCGCATCAGGTGGAAACACCATATATTTT
V: TRBV3-1; D: .; J: TRBJ1-2; size: few; CDR3: CASSQGRPGGYGYTF; DNA: TGTGCCAGCAGCCAAGGACGGCCTGGGGGCTATGGCTACACCTTC
V: TRBV19; D: .; J: TRBJ1-2; size: .; CDR3: CASSRRPSNYGYTF; DNA: TGTGCCAGTAGTCGCCGACCTTCTAACTATGGCTACACCTTC
V: TRBV11-2; D: .; J: TRBJ2-5; size: few; CDR3: CASSLASDSQETQYF; DNA: TGTGCCAGCAGCTTAGCTTCGGACAGCCAAGAGACCCAGTACTTC
V: TRBV28; D: .; J: TRBJ1-6; size: many; CDR3: CASSFFESSPLHF; DNA: TGTGCCAGCAGTTTTTTCGAGAGTTCACCCCTCCACTTT
V: TRBV20-1; D: TRBD1; J: TRBJ2-7; size: .; CDR3: CSASHRGMGFYEQYF; DNA: TGCAGTGCTAGTCACAGGGGAATGGGATTCTACGAGCAGTACTTC
V: TRBV29-1; D: .; J: TRBJ2-5; size: .; CDR3: CSGGRGLETQYF; DNA: TGCAGCGGTGGACGGGGGCTGGAGACCCAGTACTTC
V: TRBV4-1; D: TRBD1; J: TRBJ1-5; size: many; CDR3: CASSQAPYRGPQPQHF; DNA: TGCGCCAGCAGCCAAGCCCCTTACAGGGGGCCACAGCCCCAGCATTTT
V: TRBV29-1; D: TRBD2; J: TRBJ2-1; size: .; CDR3: CSWGGVSYNEQFF; DNA: TGCAGCTGGGGGGGTGTATCCTACAATGAGCAGTTCTTC
V: TRBV10-3; D: TRBD2; J: TRBJ2-3; size: many; CDR3: CAITASGSESDTQYF; DNA: TGTGCCATCACAGCTAGCGGGAGTGAATCAGATACGCAGTATTTT